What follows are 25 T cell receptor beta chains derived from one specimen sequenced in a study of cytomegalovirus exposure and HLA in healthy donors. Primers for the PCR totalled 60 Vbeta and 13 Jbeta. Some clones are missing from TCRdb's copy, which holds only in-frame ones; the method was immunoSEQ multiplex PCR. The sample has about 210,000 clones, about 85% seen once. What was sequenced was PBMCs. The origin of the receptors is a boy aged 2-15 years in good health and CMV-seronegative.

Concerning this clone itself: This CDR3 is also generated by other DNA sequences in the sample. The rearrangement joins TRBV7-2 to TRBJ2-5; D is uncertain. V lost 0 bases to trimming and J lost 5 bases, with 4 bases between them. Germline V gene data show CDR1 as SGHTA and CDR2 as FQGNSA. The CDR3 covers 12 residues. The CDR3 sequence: CASSLARETQYF. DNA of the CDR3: TGTGCCAGCAGCTTAGCGAGGGAGACCCAGTACTTC.

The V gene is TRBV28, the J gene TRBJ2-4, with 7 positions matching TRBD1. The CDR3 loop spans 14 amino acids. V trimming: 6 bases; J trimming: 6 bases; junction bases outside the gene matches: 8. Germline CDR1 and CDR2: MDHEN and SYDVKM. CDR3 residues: CASSDRDQGNIQYF. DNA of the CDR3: TGTGCCAGCAGCGACAGGGACCAGGGAAACATTCAGTACTTC.

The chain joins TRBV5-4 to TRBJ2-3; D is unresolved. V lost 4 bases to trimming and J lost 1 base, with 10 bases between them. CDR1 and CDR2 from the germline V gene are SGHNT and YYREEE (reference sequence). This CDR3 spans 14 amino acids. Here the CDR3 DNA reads TGTGCCAGCAGCGCTAGTCGGGGCACAGATACGCAGTATTTT. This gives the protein CASSASRGTDTQYF.

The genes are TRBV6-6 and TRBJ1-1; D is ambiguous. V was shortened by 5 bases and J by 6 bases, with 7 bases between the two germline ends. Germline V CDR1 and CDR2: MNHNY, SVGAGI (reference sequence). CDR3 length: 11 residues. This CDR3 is CASSRDPEAFF. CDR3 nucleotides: TGTGCCAGCAGTCGGGATCCTGAAGCTTTCTTT.

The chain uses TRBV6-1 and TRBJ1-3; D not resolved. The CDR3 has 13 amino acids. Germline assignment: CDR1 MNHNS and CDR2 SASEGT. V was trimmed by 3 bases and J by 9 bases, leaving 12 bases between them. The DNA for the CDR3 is TGTGCCAGCAGTGATGGAGGCCACCTCACCATATATTTT. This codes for CASSDGGHLTIYF.

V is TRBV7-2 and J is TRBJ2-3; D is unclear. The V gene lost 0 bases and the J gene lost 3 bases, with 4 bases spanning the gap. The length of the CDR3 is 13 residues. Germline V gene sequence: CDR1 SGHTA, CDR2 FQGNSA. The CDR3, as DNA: TGTGCCAGCAGCTTAGCGTCGACAGATACGCAGTATTTT. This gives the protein CASSLASTDTQYF.

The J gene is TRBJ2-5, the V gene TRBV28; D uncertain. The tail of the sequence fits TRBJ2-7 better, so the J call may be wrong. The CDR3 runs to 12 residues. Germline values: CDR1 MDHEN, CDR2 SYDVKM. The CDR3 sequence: CASSLRSYEQYF. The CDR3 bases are TGTGCCAGCAGTTTGCGCTCCTACGAGCAGTACTTC.

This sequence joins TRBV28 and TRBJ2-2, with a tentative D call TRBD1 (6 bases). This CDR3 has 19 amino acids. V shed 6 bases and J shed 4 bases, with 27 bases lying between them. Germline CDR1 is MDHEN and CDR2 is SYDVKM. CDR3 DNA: TGTGCCAGCAGACCGACAGGTGTCTTCCGTGGACTCTCCACCGGGGAGCTGTTTTTT. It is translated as CASRPTGVFRGLSTGELFF.

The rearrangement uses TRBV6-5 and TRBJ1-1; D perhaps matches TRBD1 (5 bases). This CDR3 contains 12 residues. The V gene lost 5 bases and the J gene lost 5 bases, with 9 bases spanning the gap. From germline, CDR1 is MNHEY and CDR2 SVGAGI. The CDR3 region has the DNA TGTGCCAGCAGTAACCGACAGACTGAAGCTTTCTTT. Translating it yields CASSNRQTEAFF.

CDR3 coding DNA: TGTGCCAGCAGCTTAAGCGGGAACCCAGATACGCAGTATTTT. Protein sequence: CASSLSGNPDTQYF. The rearrangement links TRBV7-9 to TRBJ2-3; 7 nucleotides align to TRBD2. This CDR3 has 14 amino acids. With V trimmed by 2 bases and J by 4 bases, 3 bases remained unmatched. Germline lookup yields CDR1 SEHNR and CDR2 FQNEAQ (reference sequence). Full variable domain (rest looked up from reference TRBV7-9 and TRBJ2-3): DTGVSQNPRHKITKRGQNVTFRCDPISEHNRLYWYRQTLGQGPEFLTYFQNEAQLEKSRLLSDRFSAERPKGSFSTLEIQRTEQGDSAMYLCASSLSGNPDTQYFGPGTRLTVL.

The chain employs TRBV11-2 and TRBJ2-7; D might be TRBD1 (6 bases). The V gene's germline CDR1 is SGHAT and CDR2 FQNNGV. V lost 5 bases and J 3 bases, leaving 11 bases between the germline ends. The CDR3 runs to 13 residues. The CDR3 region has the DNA TGTGCCAGCAGCAGAGGGGGATACTACGAGCAGTACTTC. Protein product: CASSRGGYYEQYF. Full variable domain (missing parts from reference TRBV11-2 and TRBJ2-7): EAGVAQSPRYKIIEKRQSVAFWCNPISGHATLYWYQQILGQGPKLLIQFQNNGVVDDSQLPKDRFSAERLKGVDSTLKIQPAKLEDSAVYLCASSRGGYYEQYFGPGTRLTVT.

CDR3 nucleotide sequence: TGTGCCAGCAGCCGGACAGCAGCATTCTACGAGCAGTACTTC. This codes for CASSRTAAFYEQYF. V and J are TRBV11-1 and TRBJ2-7; maybe TRBD1 (6 bases). Germline V lookup: CDR1 SGHAT, CDR2 FQDESV (reference sequence). Between the trimmed V and J ends, which lost 5 bases and 3 bases, there was a span of 14 bases. The length of the CDR3 is 14 residues.

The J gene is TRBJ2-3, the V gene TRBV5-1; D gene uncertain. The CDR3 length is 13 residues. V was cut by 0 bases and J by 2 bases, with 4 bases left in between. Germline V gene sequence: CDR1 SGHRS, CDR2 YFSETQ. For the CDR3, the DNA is TGCGCCAGCAGCTTGGAACTCACAGATACGCAGTATTTT. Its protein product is CASSLELTDTQYF.

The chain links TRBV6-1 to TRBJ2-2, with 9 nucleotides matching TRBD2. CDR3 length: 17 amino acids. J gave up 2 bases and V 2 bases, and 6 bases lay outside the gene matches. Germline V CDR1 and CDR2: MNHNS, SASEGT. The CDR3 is CASSEFGGGANTGELFF. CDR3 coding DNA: TGTGCCAGCAGTGAATTTGGCGGGGGGGCCAACACCGGGGAGCTGTTTTTT.

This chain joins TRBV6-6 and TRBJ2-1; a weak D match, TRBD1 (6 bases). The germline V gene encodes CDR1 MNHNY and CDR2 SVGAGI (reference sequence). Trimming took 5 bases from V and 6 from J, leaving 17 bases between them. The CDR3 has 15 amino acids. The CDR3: CASSKYQGKTNEQFF. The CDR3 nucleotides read TGTGCCAGCAGTAAATATCAGGGGAAGACCAATGAGCAGTTCTTC.

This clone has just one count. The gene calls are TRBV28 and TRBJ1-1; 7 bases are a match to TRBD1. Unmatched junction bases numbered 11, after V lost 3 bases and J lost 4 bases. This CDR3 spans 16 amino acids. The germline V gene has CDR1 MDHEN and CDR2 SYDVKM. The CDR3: CASSFIGRQGFTEAFF. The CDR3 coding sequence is TGTGCCAGCAGTTTCATTGGCAGACAGGGATTCACTGAAGCTTTCTTT.

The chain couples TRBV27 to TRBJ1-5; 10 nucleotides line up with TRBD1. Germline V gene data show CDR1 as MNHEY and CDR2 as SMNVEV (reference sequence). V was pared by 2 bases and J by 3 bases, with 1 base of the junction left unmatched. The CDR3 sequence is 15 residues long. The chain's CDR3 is CASSLDRGLNQPQHF. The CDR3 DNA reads TGTGCCAGCAGTTTAGACAGGGGGCTCAATCAGCCCCAGCATTTT.

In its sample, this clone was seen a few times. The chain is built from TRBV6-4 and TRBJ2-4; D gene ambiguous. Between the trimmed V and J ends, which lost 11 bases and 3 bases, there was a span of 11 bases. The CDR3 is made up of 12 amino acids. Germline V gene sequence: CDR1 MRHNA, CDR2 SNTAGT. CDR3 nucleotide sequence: TGTGCCGGGCAGGTCGTCAAAAACATTCAGTACTTC. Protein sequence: CAGQVVKNIQYF.

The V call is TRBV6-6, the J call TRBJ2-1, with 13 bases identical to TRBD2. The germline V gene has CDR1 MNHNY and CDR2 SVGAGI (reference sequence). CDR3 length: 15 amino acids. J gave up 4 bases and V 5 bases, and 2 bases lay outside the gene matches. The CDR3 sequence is CASSRTSGGYNEQFF. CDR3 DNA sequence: TGTGCCAGCAGTCGGACTAGCGGGGGATACAATGAGCAGTTCTTC.

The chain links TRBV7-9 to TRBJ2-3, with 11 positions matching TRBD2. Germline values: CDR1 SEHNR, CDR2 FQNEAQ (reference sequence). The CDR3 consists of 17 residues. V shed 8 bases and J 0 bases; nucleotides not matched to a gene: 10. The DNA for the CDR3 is TGTGCCAGCCGGGAAACTACTAGCGGGAGTAGCACAGATACGCAGTATTTT. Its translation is CASRETTSGSSTDTQYF.

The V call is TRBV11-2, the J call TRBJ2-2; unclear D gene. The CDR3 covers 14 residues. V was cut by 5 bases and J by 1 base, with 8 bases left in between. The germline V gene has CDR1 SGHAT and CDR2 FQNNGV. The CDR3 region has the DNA TGTGCCAGCAGCCCATACATGAACACCGGGGAGCTGTTTTTT. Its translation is CASSPYMNTGELFF.

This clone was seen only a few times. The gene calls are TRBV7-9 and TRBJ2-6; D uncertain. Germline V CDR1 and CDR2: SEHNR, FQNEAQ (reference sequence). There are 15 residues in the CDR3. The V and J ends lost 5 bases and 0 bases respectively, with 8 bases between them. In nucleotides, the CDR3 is TGTGCCAGCAGCCTGACTCTCTCTGGGGCCAACGTCCTGACTTTC. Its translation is CASSLTLSGANVLTF.

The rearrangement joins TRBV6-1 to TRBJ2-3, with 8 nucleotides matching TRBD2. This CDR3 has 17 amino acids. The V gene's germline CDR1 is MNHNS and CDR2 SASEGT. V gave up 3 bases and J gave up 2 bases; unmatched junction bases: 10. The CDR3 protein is CASSDPILAGPTDTQYF. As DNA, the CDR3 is TGTGCCAGCAGTGACCCCATCTTAGCGGGACCCACAGATACGCAGTATTTT.

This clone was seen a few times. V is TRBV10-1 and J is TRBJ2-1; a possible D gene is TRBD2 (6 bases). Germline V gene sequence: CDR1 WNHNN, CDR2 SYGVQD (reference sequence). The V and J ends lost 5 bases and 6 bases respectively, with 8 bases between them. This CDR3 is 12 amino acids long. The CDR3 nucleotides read TGCGCCAGCAGTCTGGGGGGCAATGAGCAGTTCTTC. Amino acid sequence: CASSLGGNEQFF.

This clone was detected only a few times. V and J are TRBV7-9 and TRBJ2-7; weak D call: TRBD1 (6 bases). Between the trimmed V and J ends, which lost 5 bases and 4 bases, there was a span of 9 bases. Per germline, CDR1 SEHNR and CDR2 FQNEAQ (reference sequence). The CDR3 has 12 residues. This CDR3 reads CASSPTGYEQYF. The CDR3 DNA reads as TGTGCCAGCAGCCCGACAGGATACGAGCAGTACTTC.